The 21 T cell receptor beta chains in this list originate from one sample, sequenced in a study of cytomegalovirus exposure and HLA in healthy donors (dated by TCRdb to about 2017). Library preparation used the immunoSEQ multiplex PCR assay. The multiplex PCR relied on a mix of 60 forward primers for TCR Vbeta segments and 13 reverse primers for TCR Jbeta segments. Sourced from immuneACCESS, this table was stored by TCRdb with only in-frame sequences that have V and J called. A share of the clones is absent; for the studies checked, an unresolved V gene accounts for under half, and the remainder has no known explanation. The sample table contains around 110,000 clones; only one count was recorded for about 68% of them. The ten largest clones add up to more than 8% of the sample. The sequenced sample consisted of PBMCs. These receptors all stem from a woman in her thirties or forties in good health and CMV-seropositive.

This chain uses TRBV28 with TRBJ2-2, with 11 nucleotides matching TRBD2. V gave up 7 bases and J gave up 6 bases; unmatched junction bases: 4. The CDR3 consists of 14 residues. Germline V CDR1 and CDR2: MDHEN, SYDVKM. Here the CDR3 reads CASIKLAGAGELFF. The CDR3 DNA reads TGTGCCAGCATAAAACTAGCGGGAGCCGGGGAGCTGTTTTTT. Using reference TRBV28 and TRBJ2-2 for the parts outside the CDR3, the full variable domain is DVKVTQSSRYLVKRTGEKVFLECVQDMDHENMFWYRQDPGLGLRLIYFSYDVKMKEKGDIPEGYSVSREKKERFSLILESASTNQTSMYLCASIKLAGAGELFFGEGSRLTVL.

The rearrangement uses TRBV7-3 and TRBJ2-7; a weak D match, TRBD2 (6 bases). Trimming stripped 5 bases from V and 5 bases from J, with 13 bases between. Germline V gene sequence: CDR1 SGHTA, CDR2 FQGTGA. The CDR3 is made up of 13 amino acids. CDR3 nucleotides: TGTGCCAGCAGCCGTTATTCGGGGGACGAGCAGTACTTC. Translation: CASSRYSGDEQYF. Using reference TRBV7-3 and TRBJ2-7 for the parts outside the CDR3, the full variable domain is GAGVSQTPSNKVTEKGKYVELRCDPISGHTALYWYRQSLGQGPEFLIYFQGTGAADDSGLPNDRFFAVRPEGSVSTLKIQRTERGDSAVYLCASSRYSGDEQYFGPGTRLTVT.

The chain carries TRBV9 and TRBJ2-7; D is ambiguous. The CDR3 is made up of 16 amino acids. Germline CDR1 SGDLS, CDR2 YYNGEE. The V and J ends lost 0 bases and 1 base respectively, with 14 bases between them. The CDR3 sequence: CASSVAAGGGSYEQYF. The DNA of the CDR3 is TGTGCCAGCAGCGTAGCGGCCGGTGGCGGATCCTACGAGCAGTACTTC.

The chain recombines TRBV28 with TRBJ2-7, with D possibly TRBD2 on 6 matching bases. The CDR3 runs 15 residues. Looked up from germline, CDR1 is MDHEN and CDR2 is SYDVKM. The ends were cut back, 6 bases at V and 4 bases at J, with 19 bases in the middle. This chain's CDR3 is CASSLSGVTVYEQYF. CDR3 sequence (DNA): TGTGCCAGCAGCCTTAGCGGAGTTACTGTTTACGAGCAGTACTTC.

This rearrangement joins TRBV28 to TRBJ2-4, with TRBD2 matching over 7 bases. Per the germline V gene, CDR1 is MDHEN and CDR2 is SYDVKM. This CDR3 region has 15 residues. V shed 6 bases, J shed 8 bases, and the junction held 13 bases outside the gene matches. CDR3 residues: CASSSPSGGSDIQYF. The CDR3 DNA follows: TGTGCCAGCAGCTCTCCGTCAGGCGGGAGTGACATTCAGTACTTC. The whole variable domain, remainder taken from reference TRBV28 and TRBJ2-4, is DVKVTQSSRYLVKRTGEKVFLECVQDMDHENMFWYRQDPGLGLRLIYFSYDVKMKEKGDIPEGYSVSREKKERFSLILESASTNQTSMYLCASSSPSGGSDIQYFGAGTRLSVL.

The CDR3 nucleotides read TGTGCCAGCAGCTTGGGGGACAGGGGGCAAGAGACCCAGTACTTC. It codes for CASSLGDRGQETQYF. The rearrangement links TRBV11-2 to TRBJ2-5, with 11 positions matching TRBD1. The CDR3 contains 15 residues. CDR1 and CDR2 (germline): SGHAT, FQNNGV. The V segment lost 3 bases and the J segment 2 bases; nucleotides outside the gene matches: 2.

This chain uses TRBV4-1 with TRBJ2-7, with 7 bases fitting TRBD2. The V segment lost 4 bases and the J segment 3 bases; nucleotides outside the gene matches: 12. CDR1 is MGHRA and CDR2 is YSYEKL in the germline V gene. This CDR3 is 16 amino acids long. The CDR3 nucleotides read TGCGCCAGCAGCCGACTCATAGCGGGTGGAAACTACGAGCAGTACTTC. This encodes CASSRLIAGGNYEQYF.

This clone showed up just once. The rearrangement uses TRBV7-9 and TRBJ1-4; perhaps TRBD1 as D (6 bases). Germline lookup yields CDR1 SEHNR and CDR2 FQNEAQ (reference sequence). V was clipped by 5 bases and J by 8 bases, with 18 bases between them. The CDR3 loop spans 15 amino acids. DNA for the CDR3: TGTGCCAGCAGCCCGGAAAAGGGGGTAAAGGAAAAACTGTTTTTT. The encoded protein is CASSPEKGVKEKLFF.

The CDR3 spells CASTKTSGRIGGNIQYF. CDR3 DNA sequence: TGTGCCAGTACCAAGACTAGCGGGAGGATAGGTGGGAACATTCAGTACTTC. The genes are TRBV19 and TRBJ2-4, with 13 bases fitting TRBD2. CDR1 and CDR2 (germline): LNHDA, SQIVND (reference sequence). This CDR3 is built from 17 residues. The V segment lost 7 bases and the J segment 7 bases; nucleotides outside the gene matches: 13. Full variable domain (missing parts from reference TRBV19 and TRBJ2-4): DGGITQSPKYLFRKEGQNVTLSCEQNLNHDAMYWYRQDPGQGLRLIYYSQIVNDFQKGDIAEGYSVSREKKESFPLTVTSAQKNPTAFYLCASTKTSGRIGGNIQYFGAGTRLSVL.

The V call is TRBV19, the J call TRBJ2-4, with D possibly matching TRBD1 (5 bases). The germline V and J ends were trimmed by 1 base and 2 bases, with 15 bases remaining between them. This CDR3 region has 17 residues. Germline CDR1 LNHDA, CDR2 SQIVND (reference sequence). The CDR3: CASSIAPRGSTKNIQYF. CDR3 coding DNA: TGTGCCAGTAGTATAGCCCCTAGGGGTTCGACCAAAAACATTCAGTACTTC.

The V and J genes are TRBV15 and TRBJ2-7; TRBD2 is a possible D gene (5 bases). V was cut by 5 bases and J by 2 bases, with 13 bases left in between. This CDR3 contains 14 residues. Germline loops: CDR1 LNHNV, CDR2 YYDKDF (reference sequence). CDR3 sequence (DNA): TGTGCCACCAGCGACGGACGGGAAGCCTACGAGCAGTACTTC. Protein: CATSDGREAYEQYF.

This clone was detected once. The chain couples TRBV29-1 to TRBJ2-5; 13 bases are a match to TRBD2. Germline V gives CDR1 SQVTM, CDR2 ANQGSEA. The CDR3 length is 16 residues. J lost 9 bases, V lost 4 bases, and 14 bases had no gene match. CDR3 bases: TGCAGCGTTGGCCCTACCCCCGGACTAGCGGGAGTGTCCCAGTACTTC. It yields the protein CSVGPTPGLAGVSQYF.

The chain couples TRBV5-8 to TRBJ2-6; D is possibly TRBD1 (6 bases). CDR3 length: 17 residues. V gave up 4 bases and J gave up 2 bases, with 16 bases separating them. The germline gives CDR1 SGHTS, CDR2 YDEGEE. The DNA of the CDR3 is TGTGCCAGCAGCAACTTTCTACAGGGTACTGGGGCCAACGTCCTGACTTTC. Translation gives CASSNFLQGTGANVLTF.

J is TRBJ2-7 and V is TRBV29-1, with 7 bases identical to TRBD2. This CDR3 is built from 12 residues. J was trimmed by 7 bases and V by 4 bases; bases with no gene match: 7. Germline V gene lookup returns CDR1 SQVTM and CDR2 ANQGSEA. As DNA, the CDR3 is TGCAGCGTTGGAGGCGGGAGCGGGGAGCAGTACTTC. As protein: CSVGGGSGEQYF.

The V and J genes are TRBV28 and TRBJ1-5; D call uncertain. Trimming shortened V by 6 bases and J by 7 bases, and 10 bases separated the two germline ends. Germline CDR1 is MDHEN and CDR2 is SYDVKM. This CDR3 spans 12 amino acids. As DNA, the CDR3 is TGTGCCAGCAGCGAGAGGGTCCAGCCCCAGCATTTT. As protein: CASSERVQPQHF.

The J gene is TRBJ2-5, the V gene TRBV30; D perhaps matches TRBD2 (6 bases). CDR1 GTSNPN and CDR2 SVGIG come from the germline V gene (reference sequence). This CDR3 region has 16 residues. V was pared by 0 bases and J by 3 bases, with 17 bases between. The DNA for the CDR3 is TGTGCCTGGAGTGTAAGGCGGGACTTGATGAAAGAGACCCAGTACTTC. The encoded protein is CAWSVRRDLMKETQYF.

This clone was counted a few times. V usage is TRBV19 and J usage is TRBJ2-2; TRBD2 aligns across 8 bases. J lost 1 base, V lost 6 bases, and 7 bases had no gene match. The germline gives CDR1 LNHDA, CDR2 SQIVND (reference sequence). This CDR3 has 16 residues. CDR3 in amino acids: CASRRASGWNTGELFF. The CDR3 DNA follows: TGTGCCAGTAGGAGGGCTAGCGGGTGGAACACCGGGGAGCTGTTTTTT.

This clone was recorded only once. The chain has TRBV5-1 and TRBJ2-5; TRBD1 matches at 9 bases. Germline assignment: CDR1 SGHRS and CDR2 YFSETQ. There are 15 residues in the CDR3. The ends lost 4 bases at V and 3 bases at J; junction bases unmatched: 7. DNA for the CDR3: TGCGCCAGCAGCACGGACAGGGGAGATGAAGAGACCCAGTACTTC. It is translated as CASSTDRGDEETQYF.

This clone has only a few counts. This chain links TRBV6-5 with TRBJ2-1, with 11 bases lining up with TRBD1. With V trimmed by 2 bases and J by 8 bases, 8 bases remained unmatched. CDR1 and CDR2 from the germline V gene are MNHEY and SVGAGI. CDR3 length equals 16 residues. Here the CDR3 reads CASSYAPGQGGHEQFF. Written as DNA, the CDR3 is TGTGCCAGCAGTTACGCCCCGGGACAGGGGGGGCATGAGCAGTTCTTC.

The chain is built from TRBV6-6 and TRBJ2-2, with D tentatively TRBD1 (5 bases). This CDR3 spans 14 amino acids. V was trimmed by 2 bases and J by 6 bases, leaving 10 bases between them. The germline gives CDR1 MNHNY, CDR2 SVGAGI (reference sequence). As DNA, the CDR3 is TGTGCCAGCAGTTACGGGGCGATGGCCGGGGAGCTGTTTTTT. As protein: CASSYGAMAGELFF.

This clone came up a few times. The V and J genes are TRBV6-1 and TRBJ2-3, with 8 bases fitting TRBD1. The CDR3 consists of 13 residues. Germline V gene data show CDR1 as MNHNS and CDR2 as SASEGT. Trimming cost V 4 bases and J 8 bases; bases outside gene matches: 5. DNA of the CDR3: TGTGCCAGCAGTGGGGCAGGGGGCTCTACGCAGTATTTT. It encodes CASSGAGGSTQYF.